A single sample gave rise to the 6 T cell receptor beta chains below, sequenced in a study of B cell selection in AIRE deficiency (dated by TCRdb to the late 2010s). The library was built by means of the immunoSEQ multiplex PCR assay. TCRdb mirrors the immuneACCESS table, restricted to in-frame sequences. Some clones are absent from its copies; in checked studies, under half trace to an unresolved V gene, and the reason for the others is unknown. The sample data list roughly 18,000 clones, and around 93% of these were observed just once. The ten most abundant clones make up under 0.9% of the sample. Regulatory T cells were sorted as cells that were CD4+CD25hiCD127low/negative. Specimen: CD4+CD25+ Tregs sorted from PBMCs. The source of these receptors is a human donor in good health.

The J gene is TRBJ2-1, the V gene TRBV7-9, with D possibly matching TRBD1 (5 bases). Germline values: CDR1 SEHNR, CDR2 FQNEAQ (reference sequence). V lost 6 bases to trimming and J lost 5 bases, with 20 bases between them. CDR3 length: 16 amino acids. Written as DNA, the CDR3 is TGTGCCAGCAGGGGGCCGCATCCAAGCACGAACAATGAGCAGTTCTTC. Its translation is CASRGPHPSTNNEQFF. Full variable domain (rest looked up from reference TRBV7-9 and TRBJ2-1): DTGVSQNPRHKITKRGQNVTFRCDPISEHNRLYWYRQTLGQGPEFLTYFQNEAQLEKSRLLSDRFSAERPKGSFSTLEIQRTEQGDSAMYLCASRGPHPSTNNEQFFGPGTRLTVL.

V is TRBV19 and J is TRBJ1-5; D might be TRBD1 (5 bases). The V end lost 3 bases, the J end lost 3 bases, and 9 bases lay between the germline ends. Germline CDR1 reads LNHDA; CDR2 reads SQIVND (reference sequence). CDR3 length: 14 amino acids. The CDR3 DNA reads TGTGCCAGTAGTATGTGGGGGGACAATCAGCCCCAGCATTTT. Residues: CASSMWGDNQPQHF.

This chain links TRBV11-2 with TRBJ1-1; D gene unclear. V was shortened by 5 bases and J by 8 bases, with 12 bases between the two germline ends. In germline, CDR1 is SGHAT, CDR2 FQNNGV. This CDR3 region has 12 residues. This chain's CDR3 is CASSHSVGEAFF. The CDR3, as DNA: TGTGCCAGCAGCCATTCAGTGGGGGAAGCTTTCTTT.

On this clone: The junction shows a germline mismatch at one end, possibly a read error. J is TRBJ2-2 and V is TRBV6-6; 11 bases line up with TRBD2. In germline, CDR1 is MNHNY, CDR2 SVGAGI (reference sequence). This CDR3 spans 16 amino acids. CDR3 coding DNA: TGTGCCAGCAGTTACCCGACTAGCGGGAACTCCGGGGAGCTGTTTTTT. Amino acids: CASSYPTSGNSGELFF.

The chain uses TRBV6-5 and TRBJ2-6; D gene unclear. Germline V gives CDR1 MNHEY, CDR2 SVGAGI. The CDR3 runs to 15 residues. With 6 bases removed from V and 0 bases from J, the gap between germline ends came to 9 bases. This CDR3 is CASSPGGSGANVLTF. CDR3 sequence (DNA): TGTGCCAGCAGCCCGGGTGGCTCTGGGGCCAACGTCCTGACTTTC.

The CDR3 loop is CATTSGTLGEQYF. In DNA form, the CDR3 reads TGTGCCACTACTAGCGGAACCTTGGGGGAGCAGTACTTC. This chain uses TRBV28 with TRBJ2-7, with 8 positions matching TRBD2. The germline gives CDR1 MDHEN, CDR2 SYDVKM. V gave up 10 bases and J gave up 7 bases; unmatched junction bases: 12. CDR3 size: 13 residues.